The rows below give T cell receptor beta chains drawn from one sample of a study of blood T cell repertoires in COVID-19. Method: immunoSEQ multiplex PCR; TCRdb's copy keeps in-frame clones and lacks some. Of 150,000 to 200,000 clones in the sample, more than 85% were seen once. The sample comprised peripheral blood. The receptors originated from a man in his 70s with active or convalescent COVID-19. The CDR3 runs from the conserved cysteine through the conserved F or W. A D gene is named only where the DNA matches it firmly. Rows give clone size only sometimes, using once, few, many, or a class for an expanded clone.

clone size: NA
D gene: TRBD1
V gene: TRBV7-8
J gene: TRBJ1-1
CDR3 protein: CASSLRTGGSRAFF
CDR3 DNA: TGTGCCAGCAGCTTAAGGACAGGGGGTTCGCGAGCTTTCTTT

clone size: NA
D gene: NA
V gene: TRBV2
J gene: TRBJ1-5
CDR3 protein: CASRGAVGQPQHF
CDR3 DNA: TGTGCCAGCAGAGGGGCAGTAGGACAGCCCCAGCATTTT

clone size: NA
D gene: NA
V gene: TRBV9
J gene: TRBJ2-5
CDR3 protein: CASSPTPQVQETQYF
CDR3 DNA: TGTGCCAGCAGCCCCACCCCACAGGTCCAAGAGACCCAGTACTTC

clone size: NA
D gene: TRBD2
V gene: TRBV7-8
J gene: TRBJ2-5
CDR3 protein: CASSPRTSGGHRQETQYF
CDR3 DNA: TGTGCCAGCAGCCCACGGACTAGCGGGGGACATCGACAAGAGACCCAGTACTTC

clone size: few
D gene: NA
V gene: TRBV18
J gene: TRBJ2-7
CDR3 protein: CASSPWTRSSYEQYF
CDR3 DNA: TGTGCCAGCTCACCATGGACACGGAGCTCCTACGAGCAGTACTTC

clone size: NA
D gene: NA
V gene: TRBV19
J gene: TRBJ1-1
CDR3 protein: CASSTSRSNTEAFF
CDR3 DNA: TGTGCCAGTAGTACTAGTAGATCGAACACTGAAGCTTTCTTT

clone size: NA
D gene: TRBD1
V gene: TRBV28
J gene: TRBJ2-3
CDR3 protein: CASSSSPGQGRNTQYF
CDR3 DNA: TGTGCCAGCAGCTCATCGCCGGGACAGGGAAGAAATACGCAGTATTTT

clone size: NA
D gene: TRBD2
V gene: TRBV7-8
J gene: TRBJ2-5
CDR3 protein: CASSPPSGGETQYF
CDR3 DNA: TGTGCCAGCAGCCCGCCTAGCGGAGGGGAGACCCAGTACTTC

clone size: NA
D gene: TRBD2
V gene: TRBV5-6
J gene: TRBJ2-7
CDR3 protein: CASSFFSAGSYEQYF
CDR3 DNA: TGTGCCAGCAGCTTCTTTTCAGCGGGGTCCTACGAGCAGTACTTC

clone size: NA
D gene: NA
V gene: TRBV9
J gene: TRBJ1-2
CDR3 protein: CASSPLGGEGYTF
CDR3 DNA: TGTGCCAGCAGCCCCCTGGGGGGGGAGGGCTACACCTTC

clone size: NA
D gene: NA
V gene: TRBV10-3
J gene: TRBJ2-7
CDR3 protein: CAIRRGEGYEQYF
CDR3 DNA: TGTGCCATCAGACGAGGAGAGGGTTACGAGCAGTACTTC

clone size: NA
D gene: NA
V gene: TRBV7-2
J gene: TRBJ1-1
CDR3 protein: CASSSSWANTEAFF
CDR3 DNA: TGTGCCAGCAGCTCCAGCTGGGCGAACACTGAAGCTTTCTTT

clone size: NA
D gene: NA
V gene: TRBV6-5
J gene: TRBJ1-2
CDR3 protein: CASSPDFNYGYTF
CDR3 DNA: TGTGCCAGCAGCCCGGACTTTAACTATGGCTACACCTTC

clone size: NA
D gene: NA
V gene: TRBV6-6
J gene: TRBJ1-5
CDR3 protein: CASNKDSSSNQPQHF
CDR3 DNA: TGTGCCAGCAATAAGGACTCCTCTAGCAATCAGCCCCAGCATTTT

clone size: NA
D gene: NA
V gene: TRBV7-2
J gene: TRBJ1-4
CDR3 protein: CASSPGWGVNEKLFF
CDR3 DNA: TGTGCCAGCAGCCCTGGTTGGGGGGTAAACGAAAAACTGTTTTTT

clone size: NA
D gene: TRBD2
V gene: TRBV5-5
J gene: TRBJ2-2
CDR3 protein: CASSLVGSGGPNTGELFF
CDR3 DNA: TGTGCCAGCAGCTTGGTCGGTAGCGGGGGACCAAACACCGGGGAGCTGTTTTTT

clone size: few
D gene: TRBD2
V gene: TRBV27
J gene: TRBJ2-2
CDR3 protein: CASSAAGANTGELFF
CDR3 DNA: TGTGCCAGCAGTGCGGCGGGGGCGAACACCGGGGAGCTGTTTTTT

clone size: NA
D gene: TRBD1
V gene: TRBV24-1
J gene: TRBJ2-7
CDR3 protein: CATPRGPPSYEQYF
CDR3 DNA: TGTGCCACCCCCAGGGGGCCACCTTCCTACGAGCAGTACTTC

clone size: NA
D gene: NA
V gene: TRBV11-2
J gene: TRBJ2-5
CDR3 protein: CASSLNSQQETQYF
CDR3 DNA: TGTGCCAGCAGCTTAAACAGTCAGCAAGAGACCCAGTACTTC

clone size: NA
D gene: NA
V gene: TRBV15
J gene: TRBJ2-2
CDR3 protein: CATSSSAVGELFF
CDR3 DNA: TGTGCCACCAGCAGTAGCGCGGTCGGGGAGCTGTTTTTT

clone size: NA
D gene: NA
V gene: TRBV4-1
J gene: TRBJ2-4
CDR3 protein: CASKPLGQSLGKNIQYF
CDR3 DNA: TGCGCCAGCAAACCACTGGGGCAGTCCTTAGGCAAAAACATTCAGTACTTC

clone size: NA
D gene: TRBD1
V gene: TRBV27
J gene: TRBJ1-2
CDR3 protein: CASSYRGASNYGYTF
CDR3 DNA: TGTGCCAGCAGTTACAGGGGCGCTTCTAACTATGGCTACACCTTC

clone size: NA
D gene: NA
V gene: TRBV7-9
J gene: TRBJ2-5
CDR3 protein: CASSLDWREETQYF
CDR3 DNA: TGTGCCAGCAGCTTAGACTGGCGGGAAGAGACCCAGTACTTC

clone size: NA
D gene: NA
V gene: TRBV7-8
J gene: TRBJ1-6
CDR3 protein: CASSSQPQGANSPLHF
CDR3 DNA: TGTGCCAGCAGCTCCCAACCACAGGGTGCTAATTCACCCCTCCACTTT

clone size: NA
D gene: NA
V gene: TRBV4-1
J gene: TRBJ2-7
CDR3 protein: CASSQDGVGEQYF
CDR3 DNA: TGCGCCAGCAGCCAAGACGGGGTGGGCGAGCAGTACTTC

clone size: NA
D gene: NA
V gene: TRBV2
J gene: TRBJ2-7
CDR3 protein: CASSPLQSGQEQYF
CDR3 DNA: TGTGCCAGCAGTCCGCTTCAATCAGGGCAAGAGCAGTACTTC

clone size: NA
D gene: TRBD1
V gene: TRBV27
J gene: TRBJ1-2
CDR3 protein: CASSDGRGLGYTF
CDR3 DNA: TGTGCCAGCAGCGATGGCAGGGGGCTTGGCTACACCTTC

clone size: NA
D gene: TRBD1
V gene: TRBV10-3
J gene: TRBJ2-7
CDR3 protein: CAISESTGTGFYEQYF
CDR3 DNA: TGTGCCATCAGTGAGTCAACCGGGACAGGGTTCTACGAGCAGTACTTC

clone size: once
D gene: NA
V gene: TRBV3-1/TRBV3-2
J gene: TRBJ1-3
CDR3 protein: CASSPQDIISGNTIYF
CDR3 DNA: TGTGCCAGCAGCCCTCAGGACATTATCTCTGGAAACACCATATATTTT

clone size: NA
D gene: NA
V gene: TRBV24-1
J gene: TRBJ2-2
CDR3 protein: CATRDSYTGELFF
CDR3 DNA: TGTGCCACCCGAGACTCCTACACCGGGGAGCTGTTTTTT

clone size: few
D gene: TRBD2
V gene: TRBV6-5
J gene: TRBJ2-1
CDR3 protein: CASSYGTSGNEQFF
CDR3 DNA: TGTGCCAGCAGTTACGGGACTAGCGGGAATGAGCAGTTCTTC

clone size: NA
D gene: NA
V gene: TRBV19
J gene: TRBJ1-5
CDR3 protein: CAVSREYGNQPQHF
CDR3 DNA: TGTGCCGTCTCCCGGGAGTACGGCAATCAGCCCCAGCATTTT

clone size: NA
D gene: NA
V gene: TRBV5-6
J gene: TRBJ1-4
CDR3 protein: CASSPEPGLRNEKLFF
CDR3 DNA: TGTGCCAGCAGCCCCGAGCCGGGACTGAGAAATGAAAAACTGTTTTTT

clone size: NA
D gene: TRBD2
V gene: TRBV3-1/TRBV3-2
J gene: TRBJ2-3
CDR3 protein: CASSQVSGGAADTQYF
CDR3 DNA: TGTGCCAGCAGCCAAGTTAGCGGGGGGGCCGCAGATACGCAGTATTTT

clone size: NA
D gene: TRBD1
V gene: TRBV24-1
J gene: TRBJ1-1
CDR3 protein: CATSDLGDRAPTEAFF
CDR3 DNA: TGTGCCACCAGTGATTTGGGGGACAGGGCTCCCACTGAAGCTTTCTTT

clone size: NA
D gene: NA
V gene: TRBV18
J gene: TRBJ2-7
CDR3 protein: CASSLYGGLYEQYF
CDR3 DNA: TGTGCCAGCTCACTGTACGGGGGACTCTACGAGCAGTACTTC

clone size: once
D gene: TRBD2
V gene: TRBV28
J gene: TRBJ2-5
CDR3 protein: CASRGLAGVGETQYF
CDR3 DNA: TGTGCCAGCAGGGGACTAGCGGGAGTCGGGGAGACCCAGTACTTC

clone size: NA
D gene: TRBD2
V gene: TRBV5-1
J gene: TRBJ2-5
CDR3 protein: CASSALAGGETQYF
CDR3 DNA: TGCGCCAGCAGCGCACTGGCGGGGGGAGAGACCCAGTACTTC

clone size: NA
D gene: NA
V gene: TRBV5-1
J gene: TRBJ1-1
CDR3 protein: CASSLGHPNTEAFF
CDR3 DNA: TGCGCCAGCAGCTTGGGACACCCGAACACTGAAGCTTTCTTT

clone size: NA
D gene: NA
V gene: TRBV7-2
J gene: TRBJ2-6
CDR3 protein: CASSPSGVPGANVLTF
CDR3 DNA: TGTGCCAGCAGCCCGTCGGGGGTTCCCGGGGCCAACGTCCTGACTTTC

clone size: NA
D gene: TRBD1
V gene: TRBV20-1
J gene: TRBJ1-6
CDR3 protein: CSASRTGWYSPLHF
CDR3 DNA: TGCAGTGCTAGTCGGACAGGATGGTATTCACCCCTCCACTTT

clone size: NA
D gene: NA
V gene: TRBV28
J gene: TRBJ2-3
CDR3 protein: CASTRGGAGAADTQYF
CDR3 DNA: TGTGCCAGCACCAGGGGGGGAGCGGGGGCGGCAGATACGCAGTATTTT

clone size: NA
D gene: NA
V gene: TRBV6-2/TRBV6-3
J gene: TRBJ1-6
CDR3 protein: CASSSSGQLNSPLHF
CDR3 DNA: TGTGCCAGCAGTTCTTCAGGGCAGCTAAATTCACCCCTCCACTTT

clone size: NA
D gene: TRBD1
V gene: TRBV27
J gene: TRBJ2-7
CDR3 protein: CASSVTTGGGQYF
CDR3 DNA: TGTGCCAGCAGTGTTACTACAGGGGGCGGGCAGTACTTC